A single sample gave rise to the 9 T cell receptor beta chains below, sequenced in a study of shared T cell receptors in the human thymus. Here immunoSEQ multiplex PCR was the method, and the copy in TCRdb shows in-frame clones only, minus some. The table lists under 700,000 clones, more than 75% of them singletons. In addition, the sample was reused for a study of human thymus T cells.

Specimen: thymocytes. The receptors originated from a boy under three years old with a congenital heart defect.

The J gene is TRBJ1-2, the V gene TRBV30; D uncertain. The germline V gene has CDR1 GTSNPN and CDR2 SVGIG (reference sequence). The CDR3 totals 13 residues. V was cut by 4 bases and J by 4 bases, with 13 bases left in between. CDR3: CAWTAGESYGYTF. Written as DNA, the CDR3 is TGTGCCTGGACCGCCGGGGAAAGCTATGGCTACACCTTC.

As for this clone: Other DNA sequences in the sample encode the same CDR3. DNA for the CDR3: TGTGCTAGTGGTTTGTCAGGAGATACGCAGTATTTT. As protein: CASGLSGDTQYF. The chain employs TRBV12-5 and TRBJ2-3; unclear D gene. Trimming shortened V by 2 bases and J by 5 bases, and 5 bases separated the two germline ends. This CDR3 comprises 12 residues. The germline V gene has CDR1 LGHNT and CDR2 FRNRAP. The full variable domain, in which reference TRBV12-5 and TRBJ2-3 provide the parts outside the CDR3, is DARVTQTPRHKVTEMGQEVTMRCQPILGHNTVFWYRQTMMQGLELLAYFRNRAPLDDSGMPKDRFSAEMPDATLATLKIQPSEPRDSAVYFCASGLSGDTQYFGPGTRLTVL.

V gene TRBV5-4 combines with J gene TRBJ2-7; D possibly corresponds to TRBD2 (7 bases). The V end lost 3 bases, the J end lost 0 bases, and 22 bases lay between the germline ends. The CDR3 totals 18 residues. Germline lookup yields CDR1 SGHNT and CDR2 YYREEE (reference sequence). The CDR3 DNA reads as TGTGCCAGCAGCTGTTTACCCCGGGGGGCTCTCCCCTCCTACGAGCAGTACTTC. Translated: CASSCLPRGALPSYEQYF. Full variable domain (outside the CDR3, taken from reference TRBV5-4 and TRBJ2-7): ETGVTQSPTHLIKTRGQQVTLRCSSQSGHNTVSWYQQALGQGPQFIFQYYREEENGRGNFPPRFSGLQFPNYSSELNVNALELDDSALYLCASSCLPRGALPSYEQYFGPGTRLTVT.

The chain uses TRBV30 and TRBJ2-1, with 7 bases matching TRBD2. V shed 3 bases, J shed 1 base, and the junction held 9 bases outside the gene matches. Germline V gene sequence: CDR1 GTSNPN, CDR2 SVGIG (reference sequence). The CDR3 totals 16 residues. The CDR3 spells CAWRRSCGGSYNEQFF. Here the CDR3 DNA reads TGTGCCTGGAGGCGTTCGTGCGGGGGTTCCTACAATGAGCAGTTCTTC.

This clone was counted a few times. The genes are TRBV4-3 and TRBJ1-2; no firm D call. This CDR3 is 14 amino acids long. Trimming stripped 1 base from V and 4 bases from J, with 10 bases between. The germline gives CDR1 LGHNA, CDR2 YSLEER. For the CDR3, the DNA is TGCGCCAGCAGCCAAGGGCAGCCTAGCTATGGCTACACCTTC. Translating it yields CASSQGQPSYGYTF.

This chain connects TRBV7-2 to TRBJ2-1; tentatively, D is TRBD2 (5 bases). Germline CDR1 and CDR2: SGHTA and FQGNSA. The V gene lost 2 bases and the J gene lost 1 base, with 12 bases spanning the gap. The length of the CDR3 is 16 residues. CDR3 amino acids: CASSLWAEGSYNEQFF. The CDR3 DNA reads as TGTGCCAGCAGCTTATGGGCCGAGGGATCCTACAATGAGCAGTTCTTC.

The chain carries TRBV28 and TRBJ1-5; the match to TRBD1 covers 8 bases. With V trimmed by 6 bases and J by 6 bases, 4 bases remained unmatched. Germline loops: CDR1 MDHEN, CDR2 SYDVKM. This CDR3 has 13 amino acids. The CDR3 nucleotides read TGTGCCAGCAGGCTAGACAGGGGTCAGCCCCAGCATTTT. Amino acids: CASRLDRGQPQHF.

This clone came up a few times. The chain is built from TRBV12-5 and TRBJ2-7, with 12 bases lining up with TRBD2. The trim removed 6 bases at V and 5 bases at J, leaving 11 bases unmatched. The germline CDR1 and CDR2 sequences are LGHNT and FRNRAP. There are 16 residues in the CDR3. The CDR3 region is CASGPSTSGSLNEQYF. CDR3 DNA: TGTGCTAGTGGCCCCTCGACTAGCGGGAGTCTGAACGAGCAGTACTTC. The full variable domain, completed using reference TRBV12-5 and TRBJ2-7, is DARVTQTPRHKVTEMGQEVTMRCQPILGHNTVFWYRQTMMQGLELLAYFRNRAPLDDSGMPKDRFSAEMPDATLATLKIQPSEPRDSAVYFCASGPSTSGSLNEQYFGPGTRLTVT.

This chain connects TRBV9 to TRBJ2-6, with 9 bases lining up with TRBD1. Germline V gene lookup returns CDR1 SGDLS and CDR2 YYNGEE. The CDR3 length is 16 residues. V was clipped by 4 bases and J by 4 bases; unmatched bases: 6. CDR3 loop: CASSTGQGSGANVLTF. CDR3 DNA: TGTGCCAGCAGCACCGGACAGGGGAGCGGGGCCAACGTCCTGACTTTC.